This T cell receptor (beta chain) was observed in a study of CD8 T cells in Susac syndrome. The germline gives CDR1 MNHEY, CDR2 SVGAGI. The CDR3 is made up of 18 amino acids. V dropped 4 bases and J dropped 4 bases, with 22 bases sitting between them. RNA, at about 0.5 to 1 ug, was reverse transcribed with random hexamers. TCRdb analysed the immunoSEQ multiplex PCR reads with MiXCR anew, one entry per CDR3 protein. The sample has about 440,000 distinct CDR3 sequences, 85% seen once; the top ten hold around 0.12%. This receptor was obtained from a human donor with multiple sclerosis. Sequenced input: CD8+ T cells from PBMCs. This sequence joins TRBV6-5 and TRBJ1-4, with TRBD1 as a possible D gene (6 bases). The CDR3 DNA is TGTGCCAGCAGTTCCGAACTCGAGGACAGTCCGAATAATGAAAAACTGTTTTTT. Residues: CASSSELEDSPNNEKLFF.